This T cell receptor (beta chain) was recovered during a study of monozygotic twins with inflammatory bowel disease. General observations from the study: Between concordant and discordant twins, repertoire similarity failed to differ, a result that limited power may explain. Patient-specific immunosuppressive treatments may have made repertoires more variable. Cells of different T cell subtypes could not be told apart.

Reprocessing the 5' RACE reads, TCRdb reports a single entry for every CDR3 protein and omits DNA. The sample includes some 200,000 distinct CDR3 sequences. Blood (roughly 2.3 ml) was collected from every donor individually. A remark on this clonotype: The antigen is unknown.

Source material: blood. The TCR comes from a human donor with ulcerative colitis or Crohn's disease, or a healthy co-twin of an affected twin (not recorded which).

CDR3 protein: CASSLGTSGGEINQPQHF. The chain has TRBV11-2 and TRBJ1-5. CDR1 and CDR2 from the germline V gene are SGHAT and FQNNGV. The CDR3 runs 18 residues.